This T cell receptor (beta chain) originates from a study of T cells in tuberculosis. Using immunoSEQ multiplex PCR, the repertoire was profiled, and TCRdb retains in-frame clones only, with some absent. The data show tens of thousands of clones, around 94% seen once. This clone was observed once. The V and J ends lost 0 bases and 4 bases, in that order; junction bases with no gene match: 9. The germline V gene has CDR1 MGHDK and CDR2 SYGVNS. CDR3 size: 16 residues. This receptor was identified in a donor aged 10 to 29 with latent tuberculosis or without tuberculosis infection. The chain links TRBV25-1 to TRBJ2-7; TRBD1 aligns across 7 bases. Sequencing used PBMCs. The CDR3 here is CASSEYTGAVTYEQYF. The CDR3 DNA is TGTGCCAGCAGTGAATACACAGGGGCCGTTACATACGAGCAGTACTTC.